Below are 20 T cell receptor beta chains sequenced from a single sample in a study of liver allograft versus peripheral blood T cells. Looking at the study overall: The study compared liver allograft T cell receptor repertoires against peripheral blood repertoires of liver transplant recipients.

TCRdb itself ran the reads through MiXCR, one entry per CDR3 protein. The sample has about 9,200 distinct CDR3 sequences; 20% are singletons. All receptors derive from a human patient who had a liver transplant. Some T cells may originate from the graft donor.

Details on this clonotype: A read error may explain this, as a much larger clone is one base away. The V and J genes are TRBV6-5 and TRBJ1-6; 7 bases line up with TRBD1. The CDR3 contains 14 residues. Losses at the gene ends were 5 bases for V and 8 bases for J; bases not matched to a gene: 6. CDR1 is MNHEY, CDR2 SVGAGI, per germline. CDR3 coding DNA: TGTGCCAGCAGTACGGACAGGTGGGATTCACCCCTCCACTTT. This codes for CASSTDRWDSPLHF.

This clonotype ranks as medium-sized. V usage is TRBV10-3 and J usage is TRBJ2-4; 8 bases are shared with TRBD1. Germline CDR1 is ENHRY and CDR2 is SYGVKD. V was clipped by 5 bases and J by 1 base; unmatched bases: 4. This CDR3 has 15 amino acids. The CDR3 protein is CAISQGAFAKNIQYF. In DNA, the CDR3 is TGTGCCATCAGTCAGGGGGCATTTGCCAAAAACATTCAGTACTTC.

Turning to this clonotype: With a much larger clone just one base away, this may be a read error. The CDR3 end shows no conserved phenylalanine or tryptophan, and so a read error is likely. The chain employs TRBV7-2 and TRBJ2-5; either TRBD1 or TRBD2 may supply D (6 bases each). Germline-derived CDR1 and CDR2 are SGHTA and FQGNSA. Trimming took off 2 bases at V and 5 bases at J, with 12 bases between the two ends. The CDR3 is made up of 14 amino acids. The CDR3 sequence: CASSLMGGAETQYS. CDR3 in DNA: TGTGCCAGCAGCTTAATGGGGGGCGCGGAGACCCAGTACTCC.

By share, this clonotype ranks as large. The rearrangement links TRBV19 to TRBJ1-1; 7 bases map to TRBD1. V trimming: 5 bases; J trimming: 1 base; junction bases outside the gene matches: 4. From germline, CDR1 is LNHDA and CDR2 SQIVND (reference sequence). This CDR3 spans 14 amino acids. DNA of the CDR3: TGTGCCAGTAGTGACAGGGTGTCGAACACTGAAGCTTTCTTT. This translates into CASSDRVSNTEAFF.

The CDR3 DNA is TGTGCCTGGAGTCTCGGGGGCCAGCCCCAGCATTTT. Its protein is CAWSLGGQPQHF. This chain uses TRBV30 with TRBJ1-5; D perhaps matches TRBD1 (6 bases). Deletions cut 2 bases from V and 7 bases from J, with 9 bases between. CDR3 size: 12 residues. Germline CDR1 is GTSNPN and CDR2 is SVGIG (reference sequence).

This clonotype was seen only a few times. V usage is TRBV11-2 and J usage is TRBJ2-7; D is perhaps TRBD1 (6 bases). The CDR3 is 15 amino acids. In germline, CDR1 is SGHAT, CDR2 FQNNGV. Trimming took off 6 bases at V and 0 bases at J, with 15 bases between the two ends. The CDR3 spells CASRAIGGTSYEQYF. For the CDR3, the DNA is TGTGCCAGCAGGGCGATAGGGGGTACCTCCTACGAGCAGTACTTC.

This clonotype counts as medium-sized (0.01 to 0.1%). V usage is TRBV29-1 and J usage is TRBJ2-1; unclear D gene. Germline V gene lookup returns CDR1 SQVTM and CDR2 ANQGSEA. This CDR3 spans 14 amino acids. With 4 bases removed from V and 5 bases from J, the gap between germline ends came to 15 bases. CDR3 sequence: CSVVVPSVNNEQFF. The CDR3 DNA sequence: TGCAGCGTTGTGGTACCATCCGTTAACAATGAGCAGTTCTTC.

This chain joins TRBV30 and TRBJ1-6; possible D gene TRBD1, 6 bases. This CDR3 contains 14 residues. The germline V and J ends were trimmed by 2 bases and 14 bases, with 19 bases remaining between them. The germline V gene encodes CDR1 GTSNPN and CDR2 SVGIG (reference sequence). The CDR3 is CAWSPQGSLGSLHF. CDR3 nucleotides: TGTGCCTGGAGTCCACAGGGATCCCTAGGCTCCCTCCACTTT.

The genes are TRBV30 and TRBJ2-2, with a tentative D call TRBD2 (5 bases). Trimming took 2 bases from V and 0 from J, leaving 10 bases between them. The CDR3 runs 15 residues. Germline V lookup: CDR1 GTSNPN, CDR2 SVGIG (reference sequence). The CDR3 DNA follows: TGTGCCTGGAGTAGAGGACTCTCGAACACCGGGGAGCTGTTTTTT. This translates into CAWSRGLSNTGELFF.

Details on this clonotype: A much larger clone lies one base from this, so it may be a read error. The genes are TRBV7-9 and TRBJ2-7; D gene unclear. The ends were cut back, 0 bases at V and 8 bases at J, with 14 bases in the middle. Germline V gene data show CDR1 as SEHNR and CDR2 as FQNEAQ (reference sequence). The CDR3 covers 14 residues. The CDR3 loop reads CASSLAGQIHKQYF. In DNA form, the CDR3 reads TGTGCCAGCAGCTTAGCAGGGCAGATTCACAAGCAGTACTTC.

This clonotype was recorded at least ten times. CDR3 sequence reads: CASSRDTMLGYTF. The CDR3 bases are TGTGCCAGCAGTCGGGACACGATGTTGGGCTACACCTTC. The V call is TRBV6-6, the J call TRBJ1-2; a weak D match, TRBD1 (6 bases). Germline V gene data show CDR1 as MNHNY and CDR2 as SVGAGI (reference sequence). The CDR3 runs to 13 residues. Trimming pared 5 bases from V and 8 bases from J, leaving 15 bases between.

V is TRBV5-1 and J is TRBJ1-6; weak D call: TRBD1 (5 bases). The CDR3 sequence is 15 residues long. V gave up 4 bases and J gave up 7 bases, with 15 bases separating them. Germline CDR1 is SGHRS and CDR2 is YFSETQ. The CDR3 loop reads CASSPTGTGNSPLHF. The CDR3 DNA reads as TGCGCCAGCAGCCCTACCGGGACGGGAAATTCACCCCTCCACTTT.

The rearrangement joins TRBV20-1 to TRBJ2-1, with 9 nucleotides matching TRBD1. There are 15 residues in the CDR3. After removal of 4 bases from V and 4 bases from J, the junction contained 8 bases not matched to a gene. The germline CDR1 and CDR2 sequences are DFQATT and SNEGSKA (reference sequence). CDR3 in amino acids: CSANPRTGDYNEQFF. The CDR3 nucleotides read TGCAGTGCTAACCCCCGGACAGGGGATTACAATGAGCAGTTCTTC.

This clonotype is medium-sized by share. The V call is TRBV7-2, the J call TRBJ1-1; D might be TRBD1 (6 bases). The V and J ends lost 2 bases and 3 bases respectively, with 10 bases between them. Germline CDR1 SGHTA, CDR2 FQGNSA. This CDR3 is built from 14 residues. The CDR3 bases are TGTGCCAGCAGCTTAATCTCAGGGGACACTGAAGCTTTCTTT. Translation gives CASSLISGDTEAFF.

This clonotype is medium-sized in the sample. This chain connects TRBV6-2 or TRBV6-3 to TRBJ1-2; the D gene is possibly TRBD1 (6 bases). The germline CDR1 and CDR2 sequences are MNHEY and SVGEGT. The CDR3 sequence is 15 residues long. With 2 bases removed from V and 1 base from J, the gap between germline ends came to 11 bases. The CDR3 region is CASSYLGAFNYGYTF. The DNA of the CDR3 is TGTGCCAGCAGTTACCTGGGGGCCTTTAACTATGGCTACACCTTC.

By share of the sample, this clonotype is medium-sized (0.01 to 0.1%). The J gene is TRBJ2-7, the V gene TRBV7-2; D may be TRBD2 (7 bases). The CDR3 length is 13 residues. V was shortened by 3 bases and J by 5 bases, with 11 bases between the two germline ends. The germline V gene encodes CDR1 SGHTA and CDR2 FQGNSA. The CDR3 is CASSFGGANEQYF. CDR3 sequence (DNA): TGTGCCAGCAGCTTTGGGGGGGCAAACGAGCAGTACTTC.

By share, this clonotype counts as medium-sized (0.01 to 0.1%). The chain combines TRBV28 with TRBJ2-1; D is possibly TRBD2 (6 bases). Germline V lookup: CDR1 MDHEN, CDR2 SYDVKM. Trimming stripped 5 bases from V and 5 bases from J, with 10 bases between. The CDR3 has 13 residues. CDR3 sequence: CASSGGIDNEQFF. CDR3 bases: TGTGCCAGCAGTGGGGGGATTGACAATGAGCAGTTCTTC. The variable domain in full, completed from reference TRBV28 and TRBJ2-1, reads DVKVTQSSRYLVKRTGEKVFLECVQDMDHENMFWYRQDPGLGLRLIYFSYDVKMKEKGDIPEGYSVSREKKERFSLILESASTNQTSMYLCASSGGIDNEQFFGPGTRLTVL.

This clonotype is medium-sized in the sample. V usage is TRBV27 and J usage is TRBJ2-5, with D perhaps matching TRBD1 (5 bases). V was cut by 2 bases and J by 1 base, with 11 bases left in between. Germline V CDR1 and CDR2: MNHEY, SMNVEV (reference sequence). This CDR3 contains 15 residues. In DNA form, the CDR3 reads TGTGCCAGCAGTTTAGTTGGGGCCACCCAAGAGACCCAGTACTTC. It is translated as CASSLVGATQETQYF.

The chain combines TRBV7-3 with TRBJ1-1; D is uncertain. Trimming shortened V by 2 bases and J by 1 base, and 8 bases separated the two germline ends. The CDR3 spans 14 residues. From germline, CDR1 is SGHTA and CDR2 FQGTGA. The CDR3 is CASSLEGGNTEAFF. CDR3 sequence (DNA): TGTGCCAGCAGCTTAGAGGGAGGGAACACTGAAGCTTTCTTT.

The chain couples TRBV20-1 to TRBJ2-1; 12 bases match TRBD2. The CDR3 totals 16 residues. Trimming took 5 bases from V and 5 from J; bases not matched to a gene: 10. Germline CDR1 DFQATT, CDR2 SNEGSKA (reference sequence). The CDR3 loop reads CSADGTSGFHNNEQFF. The CDR3 DNA follows: TGCAGTGCTGACGGGACTAGCGGGTTTCATAACAATGAGCAGTTCTTC.